The entry below describes one T cell receptor (beta chain). Its target is not known. The CDR3 is 15 residues long. Germline V gives CDR1 MDHEN, CDR2 SYDVKM. This specimen comes from a study of T cells expressing NK-cell markers. Study-wide background: Seven donors tested HCMV-seropositive and one tested seronegative among the eight sequenced. Study-level results: Certain NKG2C+ T cell clones were expanded, and their HCMV specificity remained unclear.

For TCR beta, cDNA was produced by 5'RACE template switching with UMIs. TCRdb re-called the 5' RACE reads; one entry per CDR3 protein, DNA not given. The listing records 350,000 to 450,000 distinct CDR3 sequences. Sequencing was done on a sample of blood T cells: a sorted CD56 or NKG2C T cell subset, CD4+ or CD8+ T cells, or bulk PBMC T cells (not recorded which). The chain couples TRBV28 to TRBJ1-2; TCRdb's D call, TRBD1, is unchecked because there is no DNA. The origin of this receptor is a man aged 18-75 years in good health. CDR3 protein: CASSLGPGSSYGYTF.